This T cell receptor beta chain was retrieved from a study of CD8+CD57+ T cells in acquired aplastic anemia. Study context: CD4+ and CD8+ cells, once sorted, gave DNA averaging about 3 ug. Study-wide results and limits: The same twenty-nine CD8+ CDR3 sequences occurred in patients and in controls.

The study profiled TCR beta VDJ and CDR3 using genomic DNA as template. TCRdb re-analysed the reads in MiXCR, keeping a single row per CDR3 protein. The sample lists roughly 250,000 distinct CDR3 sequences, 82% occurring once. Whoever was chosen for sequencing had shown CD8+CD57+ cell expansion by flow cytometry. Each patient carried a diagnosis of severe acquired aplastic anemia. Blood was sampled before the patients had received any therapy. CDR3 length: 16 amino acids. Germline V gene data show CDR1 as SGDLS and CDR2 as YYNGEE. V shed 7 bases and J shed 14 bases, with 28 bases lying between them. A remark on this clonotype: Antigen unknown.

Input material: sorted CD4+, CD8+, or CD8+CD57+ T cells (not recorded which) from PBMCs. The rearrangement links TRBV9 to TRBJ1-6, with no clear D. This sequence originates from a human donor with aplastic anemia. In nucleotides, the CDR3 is TGTGCCAGCGGCGAAGCTGGGAACATTCATTATTTCGCCCTCCACTTT. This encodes CASGEAGNIHYFALHF.